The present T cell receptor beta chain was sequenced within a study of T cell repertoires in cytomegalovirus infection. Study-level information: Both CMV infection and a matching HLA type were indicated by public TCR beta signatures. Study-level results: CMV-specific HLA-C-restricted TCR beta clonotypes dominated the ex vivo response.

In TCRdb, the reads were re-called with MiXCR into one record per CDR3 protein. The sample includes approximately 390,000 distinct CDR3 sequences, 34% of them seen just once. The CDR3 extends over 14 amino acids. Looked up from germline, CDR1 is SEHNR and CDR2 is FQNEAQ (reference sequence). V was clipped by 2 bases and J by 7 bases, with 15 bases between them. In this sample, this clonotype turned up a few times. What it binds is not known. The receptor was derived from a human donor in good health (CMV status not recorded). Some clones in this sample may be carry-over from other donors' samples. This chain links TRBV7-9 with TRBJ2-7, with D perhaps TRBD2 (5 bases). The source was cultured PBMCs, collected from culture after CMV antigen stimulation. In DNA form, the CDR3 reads TGTGCCAGCAGCTTATCGGGGAGAGGCGGGGAGCAGTACGTC. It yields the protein CASSLSGRGGEQYV.